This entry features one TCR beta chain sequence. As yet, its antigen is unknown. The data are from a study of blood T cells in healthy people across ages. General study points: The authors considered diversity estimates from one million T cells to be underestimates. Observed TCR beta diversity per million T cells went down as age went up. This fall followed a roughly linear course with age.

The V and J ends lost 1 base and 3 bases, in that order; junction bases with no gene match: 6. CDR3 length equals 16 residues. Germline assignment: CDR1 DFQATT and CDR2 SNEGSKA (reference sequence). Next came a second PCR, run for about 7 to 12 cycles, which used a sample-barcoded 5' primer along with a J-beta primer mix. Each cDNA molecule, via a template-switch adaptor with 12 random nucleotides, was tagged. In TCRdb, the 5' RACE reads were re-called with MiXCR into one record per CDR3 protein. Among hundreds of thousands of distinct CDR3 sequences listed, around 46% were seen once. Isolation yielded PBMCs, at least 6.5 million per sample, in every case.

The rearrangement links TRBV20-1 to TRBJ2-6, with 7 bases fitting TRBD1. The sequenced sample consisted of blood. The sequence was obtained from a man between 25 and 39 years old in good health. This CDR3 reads CSARGDREFGANVLTF. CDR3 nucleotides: TGCAGTGCTAGAGGAGACAGGGAATTTGGGGCCAACGTCCTGACTTTC.